These 5 T cell receptor beta chains were all obtained from the same sample, sequenced in a study of T cell repertoires in cytomegalovirus infection. TCRdb re-called the reads with MiXCR, one entry per CDR3 protein. The table has around 180,000 distinct CDR3 sequences, 28% seen once. Material: PBMCs. The receptors come from a human donor in good health (CMV status not recorded). Some clones in this sample may be carry-over from other donors' samples.

This clonotype was picked up a small number of times. The V gene is TRBV7-2, the J gene TRBJ1-6; D ambiguous. Germline assignment: CDR1 SGHTA and CDR2 FQGNSA. This CDR3 is built from 15 residues. V dropped 0 bases and J dropped 7 bases, with 10 bases sitting between them. This CDR3 is CASSLAGEVNSPLHF. Written as DNA, the CDR3 is TGTGCCAGCAGCTTAGCTGGGGAGGTCAATTCACCCCTCCACTTT. Looking up the rest from reference TRBV7-2 and TRBJ1-6 gives the full variable domain: GAGVSQSPSNKVTEKGKDVELRCDPISGHTALYWYRQSLGQGLEFLIYFQGNSAPDKSGLPSDRFSAERTGGSVSTLTIQRTQQEDSAVYLCASSLAGEVNSPLHFGNGTRLTVT.

The J gene is TRBJ1-5, the V gene TRBV19, with D possibly matching TRBD1 (5 bases). CDR1 is LNHDA and CDR2 is SQIVND in the germline V gene (reference sequence). The CDR3 covers 15 residues. Trimming took off 5 bases at V and 3 bases at J, with 14 bases between the two ends. CDR3 sequence: CASSLGQGNNQPQHF. CDR3 nucleotide sequence: TGTGCCAGTAGTCTCGGGCAGGGCAACAATCAGCCCCAGCATTTT.

The chain combines TRBV29-1 with TRBJ2-1, with 9 bases lining up with TRBD2. Losses at the gene ends were 4 bases for V and 9 bases for J; bases not matched to a gene: 7. The CDR3 runs 13 residues. The germline CDR1 and CDR2 sequences are SQVTM and ANQGSEA. CDR3 sequence reads: CSVGRGSGSEQFF. The CDR3 bases are TGCAGCGTTGGACGGGGTAGCGGGAGTGAGCAGTTCTTC.

This clonotype was seen a few times. The V gene is TRBV10-3, the J gene TRBJ2-5, with a tentative D call TRBD1 (5 bases). Trimming stripped 4 bases from V and 0 bases from J, with 12 bases between. Germline lookup yields CDR1 ENHRY and CDR2 SYGVKD. CDR3 length: 15 residues. The CDR3 loop is CAISGDRNYQETQYF. The CDR3 region has the DNA TGTGCCATCAGTGGTGACAGAAACTACCAAGAGACCCAGTACTTC.

This clonotype was picked up a small number of times. This chain connects TRBV9 to TRBJ2-1; 9 bases map to TRBD2. There are 16 residues in the CDR3. The V segment lost 1 base and the J segment 3 bases; nucleotides outside the gene matches: 5. Germline V gene sequence: CDR1 SGDLS, CDR2 YYNGEE. CDR3 DNA: TGTGCCAGCAGCGTAATAGCGGGGGCCCTCTACAATGAGCAGTTCTTC. Its protein product is CASSVIAGALYNEQFF.